The T cell receptor beta chain under discussion was sequenced for a study of cytomegalovirus exposure and HLA in healthy donors. Findings of the study overall: Overall, under 200 TCR beta chains were annotated as cytomegalovirus-associated. Despite most TCR sequences being rare, some public TCRs occurred in many donors.

The CDR3 extends over 16 amino acids. V was cut by 0 bases and J by 0 bases, with 13 bases left in between. Germline values: CDR1 SGHNT, CDR2 YYREEE (reference sequence). Measured with immunoSEQ multiplex PCR; TCRdb has only the in-frame clones, and not every one. The sample yields about 100,000 clones, approximately 95% seen once. In this sample, this clone turned up once. Antigen unknown. The V gene is TRBV5-4, the J gene TRBJ2-7, with D tentatively TRBD1 (5 bases). The sample was PBMCs. This receptor was taken from a woman between 18 and 30 years old in good health and CMV-seronegative. The CDR3 DNA sequence: TGTGCCAGCAGCTTGGGACAGACCACTAACTCCTACGAGCAGTACTTC. Protein product: CASSLGQTTNSYEQYF.